These 13 T cell receptor beta chains originate from one sample sequenced in a study of beta chain features in type 1 diabetes. General study results and limits: Across all four CD4+ subsets, people with type 1 diabetes showed modestly shorter TCRB CDR3s.

No antigens are known for them. As every portion of the isolated RNA was reverse transcribed, the sequencing read expressed TCRB transcripts. Repertoires were generated with immunoSEQ multiplex PCR, while TCRdb's copy carries only in-frame clones and drops some. The table lists 200,000 to 300,000 clones, under 13% of them singletons. What was sequenced was naive CD4+ T cells from blood. The receptors shown here come from a man aged 25 to 45 with type 1 diabetes.

This chain uses TRBV4-2 with TRBJ1-1, with D unresolved. The CDR3 consists of 12 residues. V was cut by 4 bases and J by 2 bases, with 5 bases left in between. The germline gives CDR1 LGHNA, CDR2 YNFKEQ. The CDR3 DNA follows: TGTGCCAGCAGCCCCCCAAACACTGAAGCTTTCTTT. Encoded protein: CASSPPNTEAFF.

This clone was picked up a small number of times. The same CDR3 can be traced to other DNA sequences in this sample. The chain joins TRBV5-4 to TRBJ2-3, with TRBD2 identical over 10 bases. This CDR3 comprises 15 residues. Germline V gene lookup returns CDR1 SGHNT and CDR2 YYREEE (reference sequence). V lost 4 bases to trimming and J lost 1 base; unmatched junction nucleotides: 3. The CDR3 nucleotides read TGTGCCAGCAGCAGAACTAGCGGGGGCACAGATACGCAGTATTTT. Residues: CASSRTSGGTDTQYF.

The rearrangement links TRBV18 to TRBJ1-2; TRBD1 matches at 10 bases. Losses at the gene ends were 3 bases for V and 8 bases for J; bases not matched to a gene: 9. CDR1 and CDR2 from the germline V gene are KGHSH and LQKENI. The CDR3 contains 15 residues. The CDR3 sequence: CASSPRTGGFPGYTF. CDR3 bases: TGTGCCAGCTCACCTAGGACAGGGGGGTTTCCCGGCTACACCTTC.

This rearrangement joins TRBV14 to TRBJ1-6, with no clear D. V was trimmed by 1 base and J by 0 bases, leaving 7 bases between them. This CDR3 is 16 amino acids long. Germline V CDR1 and CDR2: SGHDN, FVKESK. The CDR3 coding sequence is TGTGCCAGCAGCCAAGTGTCGGGCTCCTATAATTCACCCCTCCACTTT. Translating it yields CASSQVSGSYNSPLHF.

The table lists this clone with a few counts. The V and J genes are TRBV7-9 and TRBJ1-4, with D tentatively TRBD1 (5 bases). V lost 5 bases and J lost 6, with 13 bases in between. CDR3 length: 14 amino acids. Germline V gene data show CDR1 as SEHNR and CDR2 as FQNEAQ (reference sequence). The CDR3 protein is CASSGGTVDEKLFF. In DNA form, the CDR3 reads TGTGCCAGCAGCGGAGGGACGGTTGATGAAAAACTGTTTTTT. The entire variable domain, with the rest obtained from reference TRBV7-9 and TRBJ1-4, is as follows: DTGVSQNPRHKITKRGQNVTFRCDPISEHNRLYWYRQTLGQGPEFLTYFQNEAQLEKSRLLSDRFSAERPKGSFSTLEIQRTEQGDSAMYLCASSGGTVDEKLFFGSGTQLSVL.

DNA of the CDR3: TGTGCCAGCAGTTTGGGGGGGGGCGGTAATTCACCCCTCCACTTT. Translating it yields CASSLGGGGNSPLHF. V gene TRBV28 combines with J gene TRBJ1-6, with D possibly TRBD1 on 6 matching bases. V dropped 3 bases and J dropped 6 bases, with 12 bases sitting between them. The CDR3 is made up of 15 amino acids. CDR1 and CDR2 (germline): MDHEN, SYDVKM.

This clone was seen a few times. This chain links TRBV7-2 with TRBJ2-6; weak D call: TRBD2 (6 bases). With 8 bases removed from V and 0 bases from J, the gap between germline ends came to 8 bases. CDR3 length equals 14 residues. Germline lookup yields CDR1 SGHTA and CDR2 FQGNSA. The CDR3 DNA reads as TGTGCCAGCGGGGGGAACTCTGGGGCCAACGTCCTGACTTTC. Its translation is CASGGNSGANVLTF.

The rearrangement joins TRBV9 to TRBJ1-2; 9 bases match TRBD1. Trimming cost V 3 bases and J 4 bases; bases outside gene matches: 4. The germline V gene encodes CDR1 SGDLS and CDR2 YYNGEE. The CDR3 sequence is 14 residues long. This CDR3 is CASSAGTGPYGYTF. The CDR3 DNA reads as TGTGCCAGCAGCGCCGGGACAGGGCCCTATGGCTACACCTTC.

In DNA, the CDR3 is TGCGCCAGCACCCGGGACAGGGAGGAGGATGGCTACACCTTC. Protein sequence: CASTRDREEDGYTF. This chain joins TRBV5-1 and TRBJ1-2; TRBD1 aligns across 9 bases. CDR1 and CDR2 from the germline V gene are SGHRS and YFSETQ. J was trimmed by 6 bases and V by 6 bases; bases with no gene match: 9. The CDR3 is 14 residues long.

The sample holds a few counts of this clone. The V call is TRBV11-2, the J call TRBJ2-7, with 8 bases matching TRBD1. Germline loops: CDR1 SGHAT, CDR2 FQNNGV. Losses at the gene ends were 5 bases for V and 4 bases for J; bases not matched to a gene: 13. The CDR3 is 16 amino acids. Here the CDR3 reads CASSPLSGRGLYEQYF. The CDR3 coding sequence is TGTGCCAGCAGCCCATTATCGGGCAGGGGGCTGTACGAGCAGTACTTC.

This clone has a handful of counts. The chain carries TRBV28 and TRBJ1-5; D is undetermined. Germline V lookup: CDR1 MDHEN, CDR2 SYDVKM. V was shortened by 6 bases and J by 6 bases, with 18 bases between the two germline ends. The CDR3 is 15 residues long. In DNA form, the CDR3 reads TGTGCCAGCAGATACGTCATGGGCCCAGGTCAGCCCCAGCATTTT. This gives the protein CASRYVMGPGQPQHF.

In its sample, this clone was seen a few times. J is TRBJ2-2 and V is TRBV6-6; possibly TRBD1 for D (6 bases). The V end was cut by 0 bases, the J end by 7 bases, with 12 bases between. From germline, CDR1 is MNHNY and CDR2 SVGAGI (reference sequence). This CDR3 region has 15 residues. The CDR3 protein is CASSYSTGLGGELFF. DNA of the CDR3: TGTGCCAGCAGTTACTCAACAGGGTTAGGCGGGGAGCTGTTTTTT.

The chain has TRBV7-9 and TRBJ1-1, with D possibly TRBD1 on 5 matching bases. This CDR3 has 13 residues. Germline CDR1 and CDR2: SEHNR and FQNEAQ (reference sequence). V shed 4 bases and J shed 2 bases, with 8 bases lying between them. CDR3 nucleotide sequence: TGTGCCAGCAGCTCACAGGAAAACACTGAAGCTTTCTTT. Translated: CASSSQENTEAFF.